This T cell receptor (beta chain) was found in a study of blood T cell repertoires in COVID-19. Sequencing used immunoSEQ multiplex PCR; TCRdb keeps in-frame clones, though not all of them. The data hold 200,000 to 300,000 clones, with 81% observed a single time. CDR3 length: 14 amino acids. J lost 7 bases, V lost 1 base, and 4 bases had no gene match. Germline CDR1 and CDR2: SGHVS and FQNEAQ. Patients at the Seattle site were enrolled during active infection and followed longitudinally. Sequencing was performed on peripheral blood. This TCR derives from a woman of 80 years or more with COVID-19, enrolled during active disease. The chain employs TRBV7-8 and TRBJ2-4, with 7 bases lining up with TRBD2. CDR3 in amino acids: CASSLGHGGNIQYF. The CDR3 DNA sequence: TGTGCCAGCAGCTTAGGCCACGGGGGGAACATTCAGTACTTC.